This passage covers 21 T cell receptor beta chains from one sample sequenced in a study of post-analysis software for immune sequencing data. What these receptors recognize is not known. Regarding the study as a whole: Patients carried roughly five TRBV segments more frequently than controls did, and TRBV5-6, TRBV5-1 and TRBV20-1 were among them.

cDNA libraries of TCR beta carried unique molecular identifiers. MiXCR was run by TCRdb on the PCR reads, yielding one entry per CDR3 protein. The sample carries about 460,000 distinct CDR3 sequences, under 55% recorded once. The sample comprised blood. The receptor set was obtained from a girl aged 10 to 17 with multiple sclerosis.

The chain carries TRBV28 and TRBJ2-7, with a tentative D call TRBD2 (6 bases). V lost 2 bases, J lost 7 bases, and 15 bases lay in between. In germline, CDR1 is MDHEN, CDR2 SYDVKM. The CDR3 runs to 14 residues. Here the CDR3 reads CASSLPGVGMEQYF. The CDR3 DNA reads TGTGCCAGCAGTTTACCGGGGGTGGGTATGGAGCAGTACTTC.

The DNA for the CDR3 is TGCAGCGTTGAAGCAGGCGCGGCCACTGAAGCTTTCTTT. Its translation is CSVEAGAATEAFF. The rearrangement uses TRBV29-1 and TRBJ1-1; D not certain. The CDR3 loop spans 13 amino acids. Germline CDR1 and CDR2: SQVTM and ANQGSEA. Trimming took off 1 base at V and 4 bases at J, with 10 bases between the two ends.

The chain uses TRBV4-1 and TRBJ1-4; no clear D gene. The germline CDR1 and CDR2 sequences are MGHRA and YSYEKL. The CDR3 contains 16 residues. V dropped 0 bases and J dropped 5 bases, with 13 bases sitting between them. CDR3 in DNA: TGCGCCAGCAGCCAAGATGCAGACACCCTCAATGAAAAACTGTTTTTT. Its protein is CASSQDADTLNEKLFF.

This CDR3 is CASSQGDGQETQYF. CDR3 in DNA: TGTGCCAGCAGCCAAGGGGACGGACAAGAGACCCAGTACTTC. The chain employs TRBV4-2 and TRBJ2-5; the D gene could be TRBD1 or TRBD2 (5 bases each). Trimming removed 1 base from V and 2 bases from J, with 8 bases in between. The CDR3 length is 14 residues. The germline gives CDR1 LGHNA, CDR2 YNFKEQ.

The DNA of the CDR3 is TGTGCCAGCAGCCTGACAGGGGGCTACAATGAGCAGTACTTC. This encodes CASSLTGGYNEQYF. The rearrangement uses TRBV14 and TRBJ2-7; 10 positions match TRBD1. V was clipped by 4 bases and J by 7 bases; unmatched bases: 7. This CDR3 contains 14 residues. Per germline, CDR1 SGHDN and CDR2 FVKESK.

The V call is TRBV20-1, the J call TRBJ2-7, with TRBD1 matching 7 bases. The V and J ends lost 4 bases and 0 bases, in that order; junction bases with no gene match: 9. The CDR3 loop spans 15 amino acids. The germline V gene encodes CDR1 DFQATT and CDR2 SNEGSKA (reference sequence). CDR3 nucleotides: TGCAGTGCTAAAAAACCCGGGACAGACTCCTACGAGCAGTACTTC. The encoded protein is CSAKKPGTDSYEQYF.

The chain employs TRBV27 and TRBJ1-4; D unclear. V was cut by 7 bases and J by 0 bases, with 15 bases left in between. The CDR3 covers 16 residues. Per the germline V gene, CDR1 is MNHEY and CDR2 is SMNVEV (reference sequence). As DNA, the CDR3 is TGTGCCAGCAAGCCATTTTCCCCCGCAACTAATGAAAAACTGTTTTTT. This translates into CASKPFSPATNEKLFF.

This clonotype was seen more than once but under ten times. The CDR3 reads CASSIRQGVAKNIQYF. CDR3 coding DNA: TGCGCCAGCAGCATCAGACAGGGGGTAGCCAAAAACATTCAGTACTTC. The rearrangement uses TRBV5-1 and TRBJ2-4; 9 bases are a match to TRBD1. Germline CDR1 and CDR2: SGHRS and YFSETQ. Trimming removed 4 bases from V and 0 bases from J; junction bases left unmatched: 5. This CDR3 is 16 amino acids long. The whole variable domain, filled in from reference TRBV5-1 and TRBJ2-4, reads KAGVTQTPRYLIKTRGQQVTLSCSPISGHRSVSWYQQTPGQGLQFLFEYFSETQRNKGNFPGRFSGRQFSNSRSEMNVSTLELGDSALYLCASSIRQGVAKNIQYFGAGTRLSVL.

This clonotype has only a few counts. Germline and junction disagree at one end, which may indicate a read error. The rearrangement uses TRBV2 and TRBJ1-2; no firm D call. The CDR3 has 13 amino acids. The germline CDR1 and CDR2 sequences are SNHLY and FYNNEI. CDR3 sequence reads: CASTEDTNYGYTF. The CDR3 DNA reads TGTGCCAGCACTGAAGACACTAACTATGGCTACACCTTC.

V is TRBV29-1 and J is TRBJ1-4; tentatively, D is TRBD1 (5 bases). V was clipped by 6 bases and J by 3 bases, with 8 bases between them. Germline V gene sequence: CDR1 SQVTM, CDR2 ANQGSEA. The CDR3 has 12 amino acids. The CDR3 region is CSVTGPNEKLFF. CDR3 nucleotide sequence: TGCAGCGTAACAGGTCCTAATGAAAAACTGTTTTTT.

This clonotype was picked up a small number of times. The rearrangement links TRBV20-1 to TRBJ2-5, with D unresolved. In germline, CDR1 is DFQATT, CDR2 SNEGSKA (reference sequence). CDR3 length: 11 residues. Trimming took off 6 bases at V and 5 bases at J, with 10 bases between the two ends. Written as DNA, the CDR3 is TGCAGTGCGGTACTTAGGGAGACCCAGTACTTC. It translates to CSAVLRETQYF.

Of note for this clonotype: An end of the junction does not agree with germline; a read error may underlie this. The gene calls are TRBV15 and TRBJ2-1; D remains unclear. The CDR3 has 11 amino acids. Germline V gene data show CDR1 as LNHNV and CDR2 as YYDKDF (reference sequence). CDR3 nucleotides: TGTGTCACCAGGTATGACAATGAGCAGTTCTTC. Translated, it gives CVTRYDNEQFF. The full variable domain, in which reference TRBV15 and TRBJ2-1 provide the parts outside the CDR3, is DAMVIQNPRYQVTQFGKPVTLSCSQTLNHNVMYWYQQKSSQAPKLLFHYYDKDFNNEADTPDNFQSRRPNTSFCFLDIRSPGLGDTAMYLCVTRYDNEQFFGPGTRLTVL.

This chain uses TRBV15 with TRBJ2-1; D remains ambiguous. Between the trimmed V and J ends, which lost 2 bases and 0 bases, there was a span of 11 bases. The germline gives CDR1 LNHNV, CDR2 YYDKDF (reference sequence). The CDR3 is 16 amino acids. The chain's CDR3 is CATSRLSRSSYNEQFF. Written as DNA, the CDR3 is TGTGCCACCAGCAGACTTAGCAGGAGCTCCTACAATGAGCAGTTCTTC.

This clonotype was seen only a few times. V is TRBV30 and J is TRBJ2-3; 7 bases are a match to TRBD2. Germline-derived CDR1 and CDR2 are GTSNPN and SVGIG (reference sequence). V lost 2 bases, J lost 4 bases, and 6 bases stayed unmatched. CDR3 length equals 14 residues. The CDR3 loop is CAWSIGGSADTQYF. Here the CDR3 DNA reads TGTGCCTGGAGTATTGGCGGGAGTGCAGATACGCAGTATTTT.

The chain links TRBV5-1 to TRBJ2-1; 11 bases match TRBD2. The germline gives CDR1 SGHRS, CDR2 YFSETQ. The CDR3 consists of 16 residues. The ends lost 4 bases at V and 4 bases at J; junction bases unmatched: 7. The CDR3 here is CASSRTSGLYYNEQFF. In nucleotides, the CDR3 is TGCGCCAGCAGCCGGACTAGCGGGCTTTATTACAATGAGCAGTTCTTC.

The chain is built from TRBV12-3 or TRBV12-4 and TRBJ1-2, with a tentative D call TRBD1 (5 bases). The CDR3 has 16 amino acids. V was clipped by 1 base and J by 5 bases, with 17 bases between them. The CDR3 protein is CASSLGPRDAWYGYTF. The CDR3 DNA reads TGTGCCAGCAGTTTAGGCCCTCGGGACGCGTGGTATGGCTACACCTTC.

This clonotype was recorded many times. The chain uses TRBV5-1 and TRBJ2-4; D is unclear. The germline V and J ends were trimmed by 6 bases and 13 bases, with 14 bases remaining between them. From germline, CDR1 is SGHRS and CDR2 YFSETQ. This CDR3 comprises 11 residues. CDR3 DNA: TGCGCCAGCAAGGAAGCAGGAGAGCAGTACTTC. It specifies CASKEAGEQYF.

This sequence joins TRBV6-5 and TRBJ1-1; no clear D gene. Germline CDR1 is MNHEY and CDR2 is SVGAGI. V was trimmed by 10 bases and J by 0 bases, leaving 6 bases between them. This CDR3 contains 11 residues. The CDR3 here is CAIWVNTEAFF. The CDR3 DNA is TGTGCCATTTGGGTGAACACTGAAGCTTTCTTT.

The gene calls are TRBV2 and TRBJ1-6; 9 bases fit TRBD1. CDR3 size: 15 residues. The germline V gene has CDR1 SNHLY and CDR2 FYNNEI. V shed 2 bases and J 10 bases; nucleotides not matched to a gene: 6. The CDR3 nucleotides are TGTGCCAGCAGTGAATCGACAGGGGGATGGTCACCCCTCCACTTT. It encodes CASSESTGGWSPLHF.

The rearrangement uses TRBV4-2 and TRBJ2-5; D remains unclear. The germline CDR1 and CDR2 sequences are LGHNA and YNFKEQ. Trimming took off 3 bases at V and 3 bases at J, with 11 bases between the two ends. The CDR3 consists of 14 residues. CDR3 amino acids: CASSHGQFKETQYF. CDR3 in DNA: TGTGCCAGCAGCCATGGGCAGTTCAAAGAGACCCAGTACTTC.

This clonotype was recorded a few times. The V gene is TRBV6-6, the J gene TRBJ2-7; the D gene is possibly TRBD2 (6 bases). The germline V gene has CDR1 MNHNY and CDR2 SVGAGI (reference sequence). This CDR3 comprises 15 residues. With 5 bases removed from V and 2 bases from J, the gap between germline ends came to 16 bases. In nucleotides, the CDR3 is TGTGCCAGCAGTCCCTCGGGTAGCGGAACCTACGAGCAGTACTTC. This codes for CASSPSGSGTYEQYF.